The present entry profiles one T cell receptor (beta chain) with its context. This clonotype was recorded many times. It lacks a known antigen. The input lacks base qualities; no much larger clone sits a single base away. The CDR3 contains 13 residues, cysteine and phenylalanine counted. Only CDR3 DNA remains: 39 bases, in frame from the first base. According to the germline V gene, CDR1 reads KGHSH and CDR2 reads LQKENI. Trimming takes 5 bases from V and 6 bases from J, and the germline ends sit 14 bases apart. This sample is drawn from a study of breast tumors, draining lymph nodes, adjacent tissues (dated by TCRdb to about 2016). Regarding the complete study: Breast cancer patients provided tumor, adjacent nontumor tissue and axillary lymph nodes, and the study compared the TCR beta repertoires across these three sources. The study aimed to assess the relationships and possible T-cell exchange between tumor, surrounding tissue and draining lymph node repertoires in human breast cancer.

Lymph node samples came from the axillary draining lymph nodes of breast cancer patients. The sequencing machine was an Illumina HiSeq 2000. TCR beta chain libraries were generated through multiplex PCR amplification. High-throughput sequencing was used to analyze the amplified TCR beta chain products. TCRdb reworked the public reads: Q25 trimming with fastp, MiXCR clone assembly, productive beta chains retained. Each record represents a unique CDR3 protein, reported with the most common genes and DNA among its rows. The sample profile shows about 140,000 distinct CDR3 sequences; about a fifth of them were found once. In total, the top ten clones hold approximately 2.7% of the sample. Broad study findings and their caveats: The conclusion that tumor T cells originate in lymph nodes was presented as consistent with a hypothesis rather than as directly demonstrated. T-cell repertoire diversity in tumors was found to be lower than in lymph nodes but higher than in nontumor tissue, and preferential V and J gene usage was observed. The data were judged consistent with most tumor T cells deriving from the lymph node and then expanding within tumor tissue. Tumor and nontumor tissue repertoires were significantly more similar in luminal-like than in basal-like breast cancer.

The rearrangement combines TRBV18 with TRBJ2-7; TRBD1 is a possible D gene, resting on 6 matching bases. The sample was axillary lymph node tissue. This TCR derives from a female donor with breast cancer. Some clones in this sample may be carry-over from other donors' samples. The bases are TGTGCCAGCTCATCCCAACAGGGATCCGAGCAGTACTTC. Its product reads: CASSSQQGSEQYF.